This T cell receptor (beta chain) was recovered during a study of T cells after yellow fever vaccination. Study-wide context: Those fractions that held only low numbers of cells were prepared using the SMART-Seq v4 Ultra Low Input RNA kit. Overall study results and limits: Faster peaking, at day 5 versus 15, marked a secondary response that was weaker. Any FACS-sorted repertoire could hold abundant clonotypes that contaminate it from the bulk population.

TCR cDNA, made by 5'RACE template switching, carried an added universal primer site and UMIs. TCRdb passed the 5' RACE reads through MiXCR, listing each CDR3 protein once. The sample shows 200,000 to 300,000 distinct CDR3 sequences, 6.7% of them seen only once. The CDR3 runs 17 residues. Germline lookup yields CDR1 SGHTA and CDR2 FQGNSA. V dropped 5 bases and J dropped 4 bases, with 20 bases sitting between them. This clonotype was observed at least ten times. The target antigen is unknown. The source of this sequence is a man between 25 and 39 years old who received the YFV17D yellow fever vaccine. Sequencing was performed on CD4+ T cells sorted from PBMCs, taken on the day of the yellow fever booster vaccination. The V call is TRBV7-2, the J call TRBJ2-2; a possible D gene is TRBD2 (6 bases). For the CDR3, the DNA is TGTGCCAGCAGCCCAGGGACTTGGGGGTCGGCCACCGGGGAGCTGTTTTTT. This sequence encodes CASSPGTWGSATGELFF.